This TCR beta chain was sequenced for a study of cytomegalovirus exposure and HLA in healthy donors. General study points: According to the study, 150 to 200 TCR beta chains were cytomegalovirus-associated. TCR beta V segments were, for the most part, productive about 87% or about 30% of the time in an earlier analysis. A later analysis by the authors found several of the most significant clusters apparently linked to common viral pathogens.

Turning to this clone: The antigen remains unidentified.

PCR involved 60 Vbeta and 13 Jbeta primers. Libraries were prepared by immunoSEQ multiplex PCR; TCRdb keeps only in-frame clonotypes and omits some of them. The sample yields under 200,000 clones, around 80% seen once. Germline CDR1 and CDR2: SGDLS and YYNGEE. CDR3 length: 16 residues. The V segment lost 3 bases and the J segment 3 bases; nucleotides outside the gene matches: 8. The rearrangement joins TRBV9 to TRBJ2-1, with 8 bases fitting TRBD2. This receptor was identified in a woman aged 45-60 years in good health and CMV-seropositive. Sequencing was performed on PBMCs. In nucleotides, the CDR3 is TGTGCCAGCAGCGCCCAGACTAGCGAGCTCTACAATGAGCAGTTCTTC. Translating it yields CASSAQTSELYNEQFF. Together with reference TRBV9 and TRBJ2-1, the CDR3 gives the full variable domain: DSGVTQTPKHLITATGQRVTLRCSPRSGDLSVYWYQQSLDQGLQFLIQYYNGEERAKGNILERFSAQQFPDLHSELNLSSLELGDSALYFCASSAQTSELYNEQFFGPGTRLTVL.